The clone carrying this TCR beta chain was seen repeatedly, ten times or more. What it binds is not known. Per germline, CDR1 MNHNS and CDR2 SASEGT. The V end lost 2 bases, the J end lost 0 bases, and 12 bases lay between the germline ends. There are 16 residues in the CDR3. This sample is part of a study of T cells in Graves' hyperthyroidism and ophthalmopathy. Study overall: Upon initial diagnosis and before any treatment, peripheral blood was collected. Whole-study findings and limits: A model of 13 V-J features distinguished ophthalmopathy from stable hyperthyroidism. Blood held most thyroid clonotypes expanded above 0.001 frequency.

Researchers amplified the TCR beta CDR3 regions from RNA transcripts. HTBI primers drove first-round RT-PCR of the TCR CDR3. Via MiXCR, TCRdb re-called the multiplex PCR reads, giving one row per CDR3 protein. The profile shows approximately 410,000 distinct CDR3 sequences, roughly an eighth of them singletons. Thyroid ultrasound, orbital computed tomography, clinical symptoms, and serum thyroxine and TRAb underpinned diagnoses. Sequences were obtained from blood. This receptor was taken from a woman aged 18-30 years with Graves' hyperthyroidism. This sequence joins TRBV6-1 and TRBJ2-3; a weak D match, TRBD2 (6 bases). The CDR3 loop is CASSELARDSTDTQYF. CDR3 coding DNA: TGTGCCAGCAGTGAACTAGCGAGGGATAGCACAGATACGCAGTATTTT.